A selection of T cell receptor beta chains follows, all from one sample in a study of shared clonotypes between healthy human individuals. Some clones are missing from TCRdb's copy, which holds only in-frame ones; the method was immunoSEQ multiplex PCR. The sample yields about a million clones, more than 75% seen once. The sample was memory CD4+ T cells sorted from blood. The source is a man younger than 35 in good health. Both conserved end residues are part of each CDR3. A D gene is named only where the DNA matches it firmly. A clone size is listed for some rows: how often the clone was seen (once, few, many), or a class if it is expanded.

v_gene	abundance	j_gene	len	d_gene	CDR3nt	CDR3aa
TRBV9	.	TRBJ2-3	13	.	TGTGCCAGCAGCGTAGTTACGACAGATACGCAGTATTTT	CASSVVTTDTQYF
TRBV6-5	.	TRBJ2-1	16	TRBD2	TGTGCCAGCAGTTACCCCGGGACTAGCGGGACTTTTGAGCAGTTCTTC	CASSYPGTSGTFEQFF
TRBV19	.	TRBJ1-1	14	.	TGTGCCAGTAGTAGATCAGGGCAGAACACTGAAGCTTTCTTT	CASSRSGQNTEAFF
TRBV30	many	TRBJ1-2	11	.	TGTGCCTGGAGTGTACCTTCCGGGGACACCTTC	CAWSVPSGDTF
TRBV29-1	once	TRBJ2-5	13	.	TGCAGCGTTGAGGGGGGGCCATGGGAGACCCAGTACTTC	CSVEGGPWETQYF
TRBV25-1	.	TRBJ2-7	13	.	TGTGCCAGCAGAGGACCTGTCTCCTACGAGCAGTACTTC	CASRGPVSYEQYF
TRBV7-2	.	TRBJ1-6	15	TRBD1	TGTGCCAGCAGCTTAGGGACAGGGATTAATTCACCCCTCCACTTT	CASSLGTGINSPLHF
TRBV6-6	.	TRBJ1-1	13	.	TGTGCCAGCAGGCCTGCCGCTGGGGGTGAAGCTTTCTTT	CASRPAAGGEAFF
TRBV5-4	.	TRBJ2-2	16	.	TGTGCCAGCAGCTTATTAGGGGGGACGAACACCGGGGAGCTGTTTTTT	CASSLLGGTNTGELFF
TRBV5-5	.	TRBJ1-1	15	.	TGTGCCAGCAGCTTGGCAGGGGCGGGGGCCGCTGAAGCTTTCTTT	CASSLAGAGAAEAFF
TRBV6-1	.	TRBJ2-2	14	.	TGTGCCAGCACTAGGTTAGGAAACACCGGGGAGCTGTTTTTT	CASTRLGNTGELFF
TRBV6-1	.	TRBJ1-3	16	.	TGTGCCAGCAGTGAAGTTGTCCGATCGACCGGAAACACCATATATTTT	CASSEVVRSTGNTIYF
TRBV6-1	.	TRBJ2-7	13	TRBD1	TGTGCCAGCAATTCCGGACAGGGGGACGAGCAGTACTTC	CASNSGQGDEQYF
TRBV7-2	.	TRBJ1-4	14	.	TGTGCCAGCAGCCTCAGGGCGGCTAATGAAAAACTGTTTTTT	CASSLRAANEKLFF
TRBV11-2	.	TRBJ1-1	14	.	TGTGCCAGCAGCTTAAGGGGGGGAGGCACTGAAGCTTTCTTT	CASSLRGGGTEAFF
TRBV7-2	.	TRBJ1-6	17	.	TGTGCCAGCAGCCAATTCCGTCCCCAACGGCCGAATTCACCCCTCCACTTT	CASSQFRPQRPNSPLHF
TRBV5-4	.	TRBJ2-3	17	TRBD2	TGTGCCAGCAGCCGCAGAGGGACTAGCGGATCCACAGATACGCAGTATTTT	CASSRRGTSGSTDTQYF
TRBV27	.	TRBJ1-4	14	.	TGTGCCAGCAGTTTAGGGCAGGGTCGGGAAAAACTGTTTTTT	CASSLGQGREKLFF
TRBV30	.	TRBJ2-7	13	.	TGTGCCTGGAGTACAGGGAAAACCTACGAGCAGTACTTC	CAWSTGKTYEQYF
TRBV5-1	.	TRBJ1-5	16	TRBD1	TGCGCCAGCAGCTTGGCCCCCCAGGGGGGCAATCAGCCCCAGCATTTT	CASSLAPQGGNQPQHF
TRBV11-2	.	TRBJ1-1	15	.	TGTGCCAGCAGCTCCCAGGTCGCCGGGAACACTGAAGCTTTCTTT	CASSSQVAGNTEAFF
TRBV4-1	.	TRBJ2-2	15	.	TGCGCCAGCAGCCAAACGAGGGATCGAACCGGGGAGCTGTTTTTT	CASSQTRDRTGELFF
TRBV19	.	TRBJ2-5	18	TRBD1	TGTGCCAGTAGTATAACGGCCCAGGGGGACCCAACACGGTCGGCCCAGTACTTC	CASSITAQGDPTRSAQYF
TRBV19	once	TRBJ1-5	14	.	TGTGCCAGTAGTATGACTGCAAGCAATCAGCCCCAGCATTTT	CASSMTASNQPQHF
TRBV7-2	.	TRBJ1-6	15	.	TGTGCCAGCAGCGCACGGGTCATAATGGGTTCACCCCTCCACTTT	CASSARVIMGSPLHF
TRBV29-1	.	TRBJ1-4	14	TRBD1	TGCAGCGTTGCGGACAGGGCCGGTAATGAAAAACTGTTTTTT	CSVADRAGNEKLFF